Listed below are T cell receptor beta chains from one sample, sequenced in a study of cytomegalovirus exposure and HLA in healthy donors. Only in-frame clones appear in the TCRdb table, and some are missing; sequencing was by immunoSEQ multiplex PCR. The table includes about 160,000 clones, roughly 80% detected once. The source material was PBMCs. These receptors were taken from a man aged 50-60 years in good health and CMV-seropositive. CDR3s include the opening cysteine and the closing phenylalanine or tryptophan. D genes are given only for firm matches. Not all rows give a size; the values are once, few, many and, for expanded clones, a class.

NA	TRBJ1-1	NA	TRBV5-6	TGTGCCAGCAGCTTGGAAGGGGCCACATGGGCCGCTTTCTTT	CASSLEGATWAAFF
NA	TRBJ1-2	NA	TRBV9	TGTGCCAGCAGGGCGGACAACCTTCATGGCTACACCTTC	CASRADNLHGYTF
NA	TRBJ1-2	NA	TRBV19	TGTGCCAGTAGAGAGCAGGGAAATGTGTGGGGCTACACCTTC	CASREQGNVWGYTF
few	TRBJ1-4	NA	TRBV4-1	TGCGCCAGCAGCCGTGGGCCCAGGGCGATTAATGAAAAACTGTTTTTT	CASSRGPRAINEKLFF
NA	TRBJ2-7	NA	TRBV10-3	TGTGCCAACCGGGACACCGGGAACTTCGAGCAGTACTTC	CANRDTGNFEQYF
NA	TRBJ1-1	TRBD1	TRBV6-5	TGTGCCAGCACCCGACAGGGGGAGAACACTGAAGCTTTCTTT	CASTRQGENTEAFF
NA	TRBJ1-1	NA	TRBV4-1	TGCGCCAGCAGCCAAGGCGAACAGGTTAGGAACACTGAAGCTTTCTTT	CASSQGEQVRNTEAFF
few	TRBJ2-7	TRBD1	TRBV6-5	TGTGCCAGCAGGAGGACAGGGATGACTGAGGAGTACTTC	CASRRTGMTEEYF
NA	TRBJ1-4	NA	TRBV30	TGTGCCTGGAGCGGTCTTCTTCCTAATGAAAAACTGTTTTTT	CAWSGLLPNEKLFF
NA	TRBJ2-2	TRBD1	TRBV4-2	TGTGCCAGCAGCCAAGATGATTTAGGGACAGGGGCGACCGGGGAGCTGTTTTTT	CASSQDDLGTGATGELFF
NA	TRBJ2-1	TRBD2	TRBV4-1	TGCGCCAGCAGCCTAGAAAATAGCGGGGTTTCCTACAATGAGCAGTTCTTC	CASSLENSGVSYNEQFF
NA	TRBJ1-2	TRBD1	TRBV4-2	TGTGCCAGCAGCCAGACAGGGGCGGACTATGGCTACACCTTC	CASSQTGADYGYTF
NA	TRBJ2-1	NA	TRBV27	TGTGCCAGCAGTTCCTGGCTTGTGTCCTACAATGAGCAGTTCTTC	CASSSWLVSYNEQFF
NA	TRBJ2-5	NA	TRBV10-1	TGCGCCAGCAGTGACTACGGGGGACAAGAGACCCAGTACTTC	CASSDYGGQETQYF
once	TRBJ2-7	NA	TRBV7-9	TGTGCCAGCAGCTTAGGGGCCCACCGGTACGAGCAGTACTTC	CASSLGAHRYEQYF
NA	TRBJ2-7	NA	TRBV11-2	TGTGCCAGCAGCCCAACAGGGTACGAGCAGTACTTC	CASSPTGYEQYF
few	TRBJ1-1	TRBD1	TRBV5-6	TGTGCCAGCAGCTGGGGACAGGGAGGGGTGGAAGCTTTCTTT	CASSWGQGGVEAFF
NA	TRBJ1-2	NA	TRBV28	TGTGCCAGCAGTTTATCCGCCGGGGACTATGGCTACACCTTC	CASSLSAGDYGYTF
NA	TRBJ2-6	NA	TRBV11-3	TGTGCCAGCTCGGGAAAATCTGGGGCCAACGTCCTGACTTTC	CASSGKSGANVLTF
NA	TRBJ1-2	NA	TRBV7-9	TGTGCCAGCAGCCGCGACACCTATGGCTACACCTTC	CASSRDTYGYTF
once	TRBJ2-5	TRBD2	TRBV5-8	TGTGCCAGCAGCGGGGGACTAGCGGGTTCCGTACAAGAGACCCAGTACTTC	CASSGGLAGSVQETQYF
NA	TRBJ2-1	NA	TRBV2	TGTGCCAGCAGTTCGAGGGTCGGGGAGCAGTTCTTC	CASSSRVGEQFF
NA	TRBJ2-7	NA	TRBV6-1	TGTGCCAGCAGTGACCCTTCATCCCGGGACACATTCTTCTCCTACGAGCAGTACTTC	CASSDPSSRDTFFSYEQYF
once	TRBJ1-3	TRBD1	TRBV6-1	TGTGCCAGCACTTCGGACAGGGCTGGAAACACCATATATTTT	CASTSDRAGNTIYF